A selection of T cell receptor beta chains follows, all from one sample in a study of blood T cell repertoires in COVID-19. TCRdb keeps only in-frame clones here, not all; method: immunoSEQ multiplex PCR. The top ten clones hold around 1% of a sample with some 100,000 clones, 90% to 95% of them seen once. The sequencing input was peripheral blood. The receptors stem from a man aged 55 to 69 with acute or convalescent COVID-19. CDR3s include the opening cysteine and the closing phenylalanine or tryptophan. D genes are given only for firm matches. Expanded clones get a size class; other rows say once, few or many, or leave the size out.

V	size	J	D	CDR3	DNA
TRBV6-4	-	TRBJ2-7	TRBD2	CASSTAMGGTYEQYF	TGTGCCAGCAGTACCGCAATGGGGGGGACCTACGAGCAGTACTTC
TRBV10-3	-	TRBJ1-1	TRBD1	CATKTGEGEAFF	TGTGCCACCAAGACAGGGGAGGGTGAAGCTTTCTTT
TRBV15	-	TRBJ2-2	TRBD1	CATSLRTGEGELFF	TGTGCCACCAGCCTACGAACAGGGGAGGGGGAGCTGTTTTTT
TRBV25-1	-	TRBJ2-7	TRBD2	CASSEYSGINSYEQYF	TGTGCCAGCAGTGAATACAGCGGGATTAACTCCTACGAGCAGTACTTC
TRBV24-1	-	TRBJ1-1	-	CATSDTRNTEAFF	TGTGCCACCAGTGATACAAGGAACACTGAAGCTTTCTTT
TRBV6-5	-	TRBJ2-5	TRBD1	CASTLDRGETQYF	TGTGCCAGCACCCTAGACAGGGGCGAGACCCAGTACTTC
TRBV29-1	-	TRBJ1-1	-	CSVPGLGNTEAFF	TGCAGCGTACCCGGACTCGGGAACACTGAAGCTTTCTTT
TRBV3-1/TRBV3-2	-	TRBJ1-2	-	CASIAAGFLIYGYTF	TGTGCCAGCATCGCGGCCGGGTTCCTTATCTATGGCTACACCTTC
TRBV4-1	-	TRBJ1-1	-	CASSLSGPGGLANTEAFF	TGCGCCAGCAGCCTTTCAGGGCCCGGGGGGTTGGCGAACACTGAAGCTTTCTTT
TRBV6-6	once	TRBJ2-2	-	CASSYLTGELFF	TGTGCCAGCAGTTACCTCACCGGGGAGCTGTTTTTT
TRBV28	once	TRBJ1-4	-	CASVTGSNEKLFF	TGTGCCAGCGTTACAGGGTCTAATGAAAAACTGTTTTTT
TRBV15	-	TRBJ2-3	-	CATSSELSPSDTQYF	TGTGCCACCAGCAGTGAATTAAGCCCGAGCGATACGCAGTATTTT
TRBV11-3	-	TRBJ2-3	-	CASSLASSTDTQYF	TGTGCCAGCAGCTTAGCGTCTAGCACAGATACGCAGTATTTT
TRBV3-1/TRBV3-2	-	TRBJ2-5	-	CASRQDLGGAGTGTQYF	TGTGCCAGCAGACAAGATCTCGGCGGGGCAGGGACGGGGACCCAGTACTTC
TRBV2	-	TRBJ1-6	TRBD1	CASRGTGGYSPLHF	TGTGCCAGCAGAGGGACAGGGGGCTATTCACCCCTCCACTTT
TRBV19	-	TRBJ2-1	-	CASSDSRLKGDEQFF	TGTGCCAGTAGTGACAGCAGGTTAAAAGGGGATGAGCAGTTCTTC
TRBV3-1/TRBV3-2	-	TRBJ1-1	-	CASRGGDTEAFF	TGTGCCAGCCGGGGGGGAGACACTGAAGCTTTCTTT
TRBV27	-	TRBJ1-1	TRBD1	CASSSTRQGYYNTEAFF	TGTGCCAGCAGTTCGACTCGACAGGGCTATTATAACACTGAAGCTTTCTTT
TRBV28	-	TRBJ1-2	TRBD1	CASTSPGGPGYGYTF	TGTGCCAGCACCTCCCCAGGGGGCCCGGGCTATGGCTACACCTTC
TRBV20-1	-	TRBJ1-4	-	CSARRDEKLFF	TGCAGTGCTAGGCGGGATGAAAAACTGTTTTTT
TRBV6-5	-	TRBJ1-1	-	CASSYFHGGRRTEAFF	TGTGCCAGCAGTTACTTTCATGGGGGCCGTCGCACTGAAGCTTTCTTT
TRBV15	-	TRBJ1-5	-	CATSRDTGRQPQHF	TGTGCCACCAGCAGAGATACAGGGCGTCAGCCCCAGCATTTT
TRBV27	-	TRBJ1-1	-	CASRPGRGSAEAFF	TGTGCCAGCAGACCGGGGCGGGGTAGCGCTGAAGCTTTCTTT
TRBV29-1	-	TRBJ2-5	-	CSVQEVGETQYF	TGCAGCGTCCAGGAGGTGGGAGAGACCCAGTACTTC
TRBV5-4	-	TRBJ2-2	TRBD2	CASSGTSGRNTGELFF	TGTGCCAGCAGCGGGACTAGCGGACGAAACACCGGGGAGCTGTTTTTT
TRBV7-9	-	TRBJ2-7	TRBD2	CASSELAGGIEQYF	TGTGCCAGCAGCGAACTAGCGGGAGGGATTGAGCAGTACTTC
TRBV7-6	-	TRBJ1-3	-	CASSPNTPSGNTIYF	TGTGCCAGCAGCCCGAATACACCCTCTGGAAACACCATATATTTT
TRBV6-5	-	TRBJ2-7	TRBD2	CASTIGLAGEDEQYF	TGTGCCAGCACTATTGGACTAGCGGGAGAGGACGAGCAGTACTTC
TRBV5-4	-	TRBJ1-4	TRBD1	CASSSQGTEKLFF	TGTGCCAGCAGCTCACAGGGGACTGAAAAACTGTTTTTT
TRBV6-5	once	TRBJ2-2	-	CASSLNPITGELFF	TGTGCCAGCAGTCTAAATCCAATCACCGGGGAGCTGTTTTTT
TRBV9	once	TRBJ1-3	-	CASSAVSGNTIYF	TGTGCCAGCAGCGCCGTCTCTGGAAACACCATATATTTT
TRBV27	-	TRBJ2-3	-	CASSPRGGHLDTQYF	TGTGCCAGCAGCCCTAGGGGGGGGCATTTAGATACGCAGTATTTT
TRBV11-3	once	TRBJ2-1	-	CASSNGGNNEQFF	TGTGCCAGCAGCAACGGGGGAAACAATGAGCAGTTCTTC
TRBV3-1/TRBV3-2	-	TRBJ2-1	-	CASSQAGTRNEQFF	TGTGCCAGCAGCCAAGCCGGGACTCGAAATGAGCAGTTCTTC
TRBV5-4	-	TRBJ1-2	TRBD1	CASSSDRGDSYGYTF	TGTGCCAGCAGCTCGGACAGGGGGGATAGCTATGGCTACACCTTC
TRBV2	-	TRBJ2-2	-	CASRGLNTGELFF	TGTGCCAGCAGGGGGCTGAACACCGGGGAGCTGTTTTTT
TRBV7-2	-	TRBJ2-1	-	CASSLGRIADEQFF	TGTGCCAGCAGCTTGGGCCGCATAGCGGATGAGCAGTTCTTC
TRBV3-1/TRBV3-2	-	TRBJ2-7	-	CASSHSRYEQYF	TGTGCCAGCAGCCATTCCCGGTACGAGCAGTACTTC
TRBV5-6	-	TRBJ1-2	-	CASSLGTPINYGYTF	TGTGCCAGCAGCTTGGGGACACCGATTAACTATGGCTACACCTTC
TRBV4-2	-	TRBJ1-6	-	CASSQDANRADLFNSPLHF	TGTGCCAGCAGCCAAGACGCTAACAGGGCAGACCTTTTTAATTCACCCCTCCACTTT
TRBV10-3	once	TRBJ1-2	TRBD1	CAISEGQGGYGYTF	TGTGCCATCAGTGAGGGACAGGGGGGCTATGGCTACACCTTC
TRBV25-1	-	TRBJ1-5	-	CASRPTGSNQPQHF	TGTGCCAGCAGACCCACAGGGAGCAATCAGCCCCAGCATTTT
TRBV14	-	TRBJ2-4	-	CASSHTVIQYF	TGTGCCAGCAGCCACACGGTCATTCAGTACTTC
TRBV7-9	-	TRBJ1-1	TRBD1	CASRSRQGIMGTEAFF	TGTGCCAGCAGAAGCAGACAGGGTATTATGGGCACTGAAGCTTTCTTT
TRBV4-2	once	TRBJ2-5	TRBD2	CASTPRLAGGETQYF	TGTGCCAGCACCCCGCGACTAGCGGGGGGGGAGACCCAGTACTTC
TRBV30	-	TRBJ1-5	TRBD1	CAWGTGNGPQHF	TGTGCCTGGGGGACAGGGAACGGGCCCCAGCATTTT
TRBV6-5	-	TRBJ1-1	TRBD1	CASKGTGLNTEAFF	TGTGCCAGCAAAGGGACAGGTTTGAACACTGAAGCTTTCTTT
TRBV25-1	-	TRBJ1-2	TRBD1	CASSAGGDYYGYTF	TGTGCCAGCAGTGCAGGGGGCGACTACTATGGCTACACCTTC
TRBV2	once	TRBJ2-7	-	CASSEARSRVEQYF	TGTGCCAGCAGTGAAGCCCGTTCCCGCGTCGAGCAGTACTTC